These T cell receptor beta chains were read from a single sample in a study of shared clonotypes between healthy human individuals. Using immunoSEQ multiplex PCR, the repertoire was profiled, and TCRdb retains in-frame clones only, with some absent. This sample carries approximately 1.1 million clones, roughly 74% of them seen once, and the ten largest clones take under 0.65%. Sequenced input: memory CD4+ T cells from PBMCs. Source of these receptors: a man aged 18 to 30 in good health. Some clones in this sample may be carry-over from other donors' samples. The CDR3 runs from the conserved cysteine through the conserved F or W. D genes are given only for firm matches. A clone size is listed for some rows: how often the clone was seen (once, few, many), or a class if it is expanded.

clone_size,d_call,j_call,v_call,cdr3_nt,cdr3_aa
once,-,TRBJ2-7,TRBV7-8,TGTGCCAGCAGCCCCGGGGCATCCTACGAGCAGTACTTC,CASSPGASYEQYF
-,-,TRBJ1-4,TRBV6-1,TGTGCCAGCACGGCGCTTCTGGGGGGCATTGAAAAACTGTTTTTT,CASTALLGGIEKLFF
many,TRBD1,TRBJ2-4,TRBV9,TGTGCCAGCAGCCCTCGACAGGGGATCATTCAGTACTTC,CASSPRQGIIQYF
-,TRBD2,TRBJ2-3,TRBV5-5,TGTGCCAGCACGGGACTAGCGGGAGCTTTCGATACGCAGTATTTT,CASTGLAGAFDTQYF
-,-,TRBJ2-7,TRBV12-2,TGTGCGCCCTCTTGCGAGCAGTACTTC,CAPSCEQYF
-,TRBD1,TRBJ1-2,TRBV6-5,TGTGCCAGCAGTTACTCTGGGACAGTCAACTATGGCTACACCTTC,CASSYSGTVNYGYTF
-,-,TRBJ1-5,TRBV7-8,TGTGCCAGCAGCTTAGCGTTTCAGTACAGGGACCCCCAGCATTTT,CASSLAFQYRDPQHF
-,TRBD2,TRBJ2-3,TRBV11-3,TGTGCCAGCAGCTTAAATAGCGGGATCTCAGATACGCAGTATTTT,CASSLNSGISDTQYF
once,-,TRBJ2-1,TRBV6-5,TGTGCCAGCAGTTACGGTGGCGGGTCCATCCATGAGCAGTTCTTC,CASSYGGGSIHEQFF
-,-,TRBJ2-5,TRBV7-9,TGTGCCAGCAGCTTAGCTGGGTGGGAGACCCAGTACTTC,CASSLAGWETQYF
-,-,TRBJ1-2,TRBV7-6,TGTGCCAGCAGCTTAGGGCCTTCCGGACCCCATGGCTACACCTTC,CASSLGPSGPHGYTF
-,-,TRBJ2-1,TRBV6-5,TGTGCCAGCGGTAAGGGCACGTACAATGAGCAGTTCTTC,CASGKGTYNEQFF
once,-,TRBJ1-1,TRBV5-6,TGTGCCAGCAGCTTGATTAAAAGGGGCCGCGGAAGGACTGAAGCTTTCTTT,CASSLIKRGRGRTEAFF
-,-,TRBJ2-1,TRBV6-5,TGTGCCAGCAGACCAGCGGGCTACAATGAGCAGTTCTTC,CASRPAGYNEQFF
-,TRBD1,TRBJ1-2,TRBV6-1,TGTGCCAGCAGCCTCGAAGGAAGGGGGCGTAACACCTTC,CASSLEGRGRNTF
-,-,TRBJ1-1,TRBV4-1,TGCGCCAGCAGCCAAGTTGGGGCTTACACTGAAGCTTTCTTT,CASSQVGAYTEAFF
-,TRBD2,TRBJ2-1,TRBV5-1,TGCGCCAGCAGCTTAGGGACTAGCGAGCAAGGAGAGCAGTTCTTC,CASSLGTSEQGEQFF
-,-,TRBJ2-1,TRBV18,TGTGCCAGCTCAATACACCGGGGCAATGAGCAGTTCTTC,CASSIHRGNEQFF
few,-,TRBJ1-1,TRBV4-1,TGCGCCAGCAGCCTGACCGCCAACACTGAAGCTTTCTTT,CASSLTANTEAFF
few,-,TRBJ1-1,TRBV7-3,TGTGCCAGCAGCTTATACCGGAACACTGAAGCTTTCTTT,CASSLYRNTEAFF
-,TRBD1,TRBJ2-5,TRBV7-2,TGTGCCAGCAGCTTAGGGGGCCCAGGGGGCCAAGAGACCCAGTACTTC,CASSLGGPGGQETQYF
once,-,TRBJ1-5,TRBV7-9,TGTGCCAGCAGCTTAGGGGACGGAGGCAATCAGCCCCAGCATTTT,CASSLGDGGNQPQHF
once,-,TRBJ2-2,TRBV11-3,TGTGCCAGCAGCTTAAACGGGGAGCTGTTTTTT,CASSLNGELFF
-,-,TRBJ1-5,TRBV28,TGTGCCAGCAGTGTCCCTGTACTTAGCAATCAGCCCCAGCATTTT,CASSVPVLSNQPQHF
-,-,TRBJ2-3,TRBV29-1,TGCAGCGCAGACGGAGGAACAGATACGCAGTATTTT,CSADGGTDTQYF
-,-,TRBJ2-5,TRBV27,TGTGCCAGCAGTCCCCGTAAATGGGAGACCCAGTACTTC,CASSPRKWETQYF
-,TRBD1,TRBJ1-5,TRBV19,TGTGCCAGTAGTGTCTGGACAGGAAGCAATCAGCCCCAGCATTTT,CASSVWTGSNQPQHF
few,-,TRBJ2-7,TRBV11-3,TGTGCCAGCAGCTTAGAGGCGGGGTCCTACGAGCAGTACTTC,CASSLEAGSYEQYF
-,-,TRBJ2-7,TRBV14,TGTGCCAGCAGCGCTGGGTGGACCTACGAGCAGTACTTC,CASSAGWTYEQYF
-,TRBD1,TRBJ1-2,TRBV5-1,TGCGCCAGCAGCCCCGGGACAGGGGGCTATGGCTACACCTTC,CASSPGTGGYGYTF
-,-,TRBJ2-2,TRBV6-5,TGTGCCAGCAGGCGGGACAGTGAGGGCACCGGGGAGCTGTTTTTT,CASRRDSEGTGELFF
few,TRBD1,TRBJ2-1,TRBV4-1,TGCGCCAGCAGCCAAACCGGGACAGGGGTAGGGAATGAGCAGTTCTTC,CASSQTGTGVGNEQFF
-,-,TRBJ2-7,TRBV7-9,TGTGCCAGCAGCCCAACGGGCATCGTAGCCTCCTACGAGCAGTACTTC,CASSPTGIVASYEQYF
-,-,TRBJ1-4,TRBV28,TGTGCCAGCAGTTTATACCGAACAGGGAGTGAAAAACTGTTTTTT,CASSLYRTGSEKLFF
-,-,TRBJ1-1,TRBV7-3,TGTGCCAGCAGCTTAACCTCGACGAGCACTGAAGCTTTCTTT,CASSLTSTSTEAFF